These 19 T cell receptor beta chains originate from one sample sequenced in a study of shared clonotypes between healthy human individuals. TCRdb's table, derived via immunoSEQ multiplex PCR, lists solely in-frame clones and lacks some. The table includes roughly 2,300,000 clones, 92% detected once. Sequenced input: naive CD4+ T cells from PBMCs. Subset described: CD45RA+ positively selected. The receptors derive from a young man in good health. Some clones in this sample may be carry-over from other donors' samples.

The chain couples TRBV4-2 to TRBJ2-5; TRBD2 matches at 7 bases. Trimming at V came to 1 base and at J to 3 bases, leaving 8 bases not matched to a gene. This CDR3 has 16 amino acids. Per the germline V gene, CDR1 is LGHNA and CDR2 is YNFKEQ. The CDR3 loop reads CASSQGVNAGEETQYF. The CDR3 DNA reads as TGTGCCAGCAGCCAAGGGGTAAACGCGGGAGAAGAGACCCAGTACTTC.

In this sample, this clone turned up once. This chain uses TRBV15 with TRBJ2-7; D may be TRBD1 (5 bases). Deletions cut 2 bases from V and 3 bases from J, with 17 bases between. Germline lookup yields CDR1 LNHNV and CDR2 YYDKDF (reference sequence). This CDR3 region has 16 residues. The CDR3, as DNA: TGTGCCACCAGCAGAATGGGATCAGGGCCCCTCTACGAGCAGTACTTC. Protein product: CATSRMGSGPLYEQYF.

The chain carries TRBV29-1 and TRBJ1-1; D may be TRBD1 (5 bases). The CDR3 runs 15 residues. In germline, CDR1 is SQVTM, CDR2 ANQGSEA. The ends were cut back, 4 bases at V and 2 bases at J, with 17 bases in the middle. CDR3 amino acids: CSVGTGLTYNTEAFF. The CDR3 nucleotides read TGCAGCGTTGGAACAGGATTGACGTATAACACTGAAGCTTTCTTT.

The chain employs TRBV9 and TRBJ2-7; perhaps TRBD2 as D (6 bases). This CDR3 region has 15 residues. Germline-derived CDR1 and CDR2 are SGDLS and YYNGEE. The germline V and J ends were trimmed by 4 bases and 3 bases, with 17 bases remaining between them. The chain's CDR3 is CASSPTGLSDYEQYF. DNA for the CDR3: TGTGCCAGCAGCCCCACGGGACTTTCAGACTACGAGCAGTACTTC.

The chain employs TRBV19 and TRBJ2-1, with TRBD2 as a possible D gene (5 bases). The V gene's germline CDR1 is LNHDA and CDR2 SQIVND (reference sequence). V lost 2 bases, J lost 5 bases, and 10 bases lay in between. This CDR3 comprises 14 residues. This CDR3 is CASSIKERNNEQFF. In DNA form, the CDR3 reads TGTGCCAGTAGTATAAAGGAGCGGAACAATGAGCAGTTCTTC.

V usage is TRBV19 and J usage is TRBJ2-2; D not certain. The CDR3 spans 15 residues. V was trimmed by 10 bases and J by 3 bases, leaving 18 bases between them. Germline CDR1 is LNHDA and CDR2 is SQIVND (reference sequence). CDR3 protein: CATTPQAPDTGELFF. The DNA of the CDR3 is TGTGCCACCACCCCCCAGGCTCCCGACACCGGGGAGCTGTTTTTT.

The CDR3 DNA follows: TGTGCCACCAGCAAGACAGGGACTAATGAAAAACTGTTTTTT. Amino acid sequence: CATSKTGTNEKLFF. J is TRBJ1-4 and V is TRBV15, with 7 bases matching TRBD1. The V and J ends lost 4 bases and 2 bases, in that order; junction bases with no gene match: 1. The CDR3 spans 14 residues. Looked up from germline, CDR1 is LNHNV and CDR2 is YYDKDF (reference sequence).

The gene calls are TRBV7-2 and TRBJ2-1; 10 bases align to TRBD1. With V trimmed by 3 bases and J by 8 bases, 1 base remained unmatched. CDR3 length: 13 residues. Per germline, CDR1 SGHTA and CDR2 FQGNSA. The CDR3 DNA follows: TGTGCCAGCAGCTTCGGGACAGGGGATGAGCAGTTCTTC. Its translation is CASSFGTGDEQFF.

The genes are TRBV29-1 and TRBJ2-1; TRBD2 aligns across 13 bases. The CDR3 has 14 residues. CDR1 and CDR2 (germline): SQVTM, ANQGSEA. The junction had 12 bases not matched to a gene; V was cut back by 7 bases and J by 12 bases. This CDR3 is CSERLAGGHTTQFF. CDR3 in DNA: TGCAGCGAACGACTAGCGGGAGGCCATACCACGCAGTTCTTC.

The rearrangement uses TRBV28 and TRBJ1-6; 7 positions match TRBD1. The CDR3 has 15 amino acids. CDR1 MDHEN and CDR2 SYDVKM come from the germline V gene. Unmatched junction bases numbered 10, after V lost 6 bases and J lost 8 bases. The CDR3: CASRPQGPGDSPLHF. Written as DNA, the CDR3 is TGTGCCAGCAGACCACAGGGGCCCGGGGATTCACCCCTCCACTTT.

The chain has TRBV10-3 and TRBJ2-7; 7 bases are shared with TRBD2. The CDR3 is 14 residues long. V lost 2 bases to trimming and J lost 4 bases; unmatched junction nucleotides: 5. From germline, CDR1 is ENHRY and CDR2 SYGVKD. The DNA of the CDR3 is TGTGCCATCAGTGAGAATTGGGAGGGGTACGAGCAGTACTTC. This encodes CAISENWEGYEQYF.

This clone showed up just once. This chain joins TRBV5-1 and TRBJ2-3; TRBD2 matches at 7 bases. Per the germline V gene, CDR1 is SGHRS and CDR2 is YFSETQ. The CDR3 contains 17 residues. Trimming took 4 bases from V and 0 from J; bases not matched to a gene: 11. The CDR3 DNA sequence: TGCGCCAGCAGCGCAGGGTTGGGTAGCGGGAGCACAGATACGCAGTATTTT. Translation gives CASSAGLGSGSTDTQYF.

The chain couples TRBV19 to TRBJ2-5; TRBD2 matches 9 bases. The CDR3 length is 17 residues. Per the germline V gene, CDR1 is LNHDA and CDR2 is SQIVND (reference sequence). V was pared by 5 bases and J by 2 bases, with 12 bases of the junction left unmatched. The CDR3 nucleotides are TGTGCCAGTAGTTTCCTTTCGCTAGCGGGGCTTCAAGAGACCCAGTACTTC. Translated, it gives CASSFLSLAGLQETQYF.

This clone was detected once. This sequence joins TRBV28 and TRBJ1-2, with TRBD1 identical over 10 bases. The CDR3 loop spans 14 amino acids. The V and J ends lost 3 bases and 6 bases, in that order; junction bases with no gene match: 4. Germline CDR1 is MDHEN and CDR2 is SYDVKM. CDR3 region: CASSFGTGEHGYTF. In DNA, the CDR3 is TGTGCCAGCAGTTTTGGGACAGGGGAGCATGGCTACACCTTC.

The chain combines TRBV19 with TRBJ2-5; 8 bases fit TRBD1. The CDR3 has 15 residues. Germline CDR1 is LNHDA and CDR2 is SQIVND (reference sequence). V shed 4 bases and J 1 base; nucleotides not matched to a gene: 5. The CDR3 sequence: CASSRPGQGQETQYF. The CDR3 DNA reads TGTGCCAGTAGTAGGCCAGGACAGGGCCAAGAGACCCAGTACTTC.

The V call is TRBV5-1, the J call TRBJ1-4, with D possibly TRBD1 on 5 matching bases. The CDR3 is 15 amino acids. Germline CDR1 and CDR2: SGHRS and YFSETQ. Deletions cut 3 bases from V and 2 bases from J, with 11 bases between. The CDR3 reads CASSSQGVTNEKLFF. The CDR3 DNA is TGCGCCAGCAGCTCCCAGGGCGTCACTAATGAAAAACTGTTTTTT.

CDR3 in DNA: TGTGCCAGCAGCCGGGGACTAGCGGGGCCGACGCGGAGTAGTGAGGAGACCCAGTACTTC. It encodes CASSRGLAGPTRSSEETQYF. The gene calls are TRBV27 and TRBJ2-5, with TRBD2 matching 13 bases. After removal of 6 bases from V and 5 bases from J, the junction contained 21 bases not matched to a gene. The CDR3 sequence is 20 residues long. Germline V gene sequence: CDR1 MNHEY, CDR2 SMNVEV (reference sequence).

The V call is TRBV7-3, the J call TRBJ2-7; D gene unclear. Germline V gene lookup returns CDR1 SGHTA and CDR2 FQGTGA. The CDR3 sequence is 15 residues long. Trimming pared 2 bases from V and 7 bases from J, leaving 18 bases between. The CDR3 DNA reads TGTGCCAGCAGCTTATTCACCCCCCAAATTGGGGAGCAGTACTTC. Translated, it gives CASSLFTPQIGEQYF.

CDR3 DNA: TGTGCCAGCAGCTTGAAACAGGGTAATCAGCCCCAGCATTTT. Its protein is CASSLKQGNQPQHF. The rearrangement uses TRBV5-8 and TRBJ1-5; weak D call: TRBD1 (6 bases). Germline CDR1 and CDR2: SGHTS and YDEGEE. The V end was cut by 1 base, the J end by 4 bases, with 9 bases between. The CDR3 length is 14 residues.